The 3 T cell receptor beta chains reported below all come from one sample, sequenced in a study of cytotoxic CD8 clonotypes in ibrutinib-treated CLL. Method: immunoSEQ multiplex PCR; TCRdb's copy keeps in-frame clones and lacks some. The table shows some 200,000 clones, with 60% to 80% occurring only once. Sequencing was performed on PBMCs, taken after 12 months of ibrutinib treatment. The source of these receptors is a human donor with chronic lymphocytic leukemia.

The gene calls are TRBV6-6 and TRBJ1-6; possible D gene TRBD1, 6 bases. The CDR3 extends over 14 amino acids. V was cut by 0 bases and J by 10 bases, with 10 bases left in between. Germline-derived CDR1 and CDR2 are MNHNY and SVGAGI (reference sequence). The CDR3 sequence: CASSYSTGRSPLHF. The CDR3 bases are TGTGCCAGCAGTTACTCAACAGGGAGATCACCCCTCCACTTT.

The DNA for the CDR3 is TGTGCCAGCAGTGTCCGGGACGGAGCTAACTATGGCTACACCTTC. It is translated as CASSVRDGANYGYTF. The rearrangement uses TRBV6-1 and TRBJ1-2, with D perhaps TRBD1 (5 bases). Germline V gives CDR1 MNHNS, CDR2 SASEGT. The V end was cut by 4 bases, the J end by 0 bases, with 12 bases between. This CDR3 comprises 15 residues.

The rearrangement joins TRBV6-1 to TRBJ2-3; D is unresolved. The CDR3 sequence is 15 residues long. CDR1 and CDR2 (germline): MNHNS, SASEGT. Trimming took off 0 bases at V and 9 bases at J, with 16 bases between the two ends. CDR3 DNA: TGTGCCAGCAGTGAAGCCCTGTGGGAAATGGAGACGCAGTATTTT. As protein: CASSEALWEMETQYF.